This T cell receptor (beta chain) was found in a study of OX40 agonist ivuxolimab in advanced cancers. Study-wide background: Ivuxolimab is an agonistic anti-OX40 (CD134) antibody, and patients were treated with it. Among those enrolled, mean age was approximately 60 years (range roughly 23 to 79) and about 79% were male. Partial responses were recorded for three patients, including one with hepatocellular carcinoma and two with cutaneous melanoma.

Notes on the study in general: Clonal expansion was seen in CD4+ and CD8+ blood T cells by week 6 at 0.1 to 3.0 mg/kg.

The CDR3 loop spans 17 amino acids. Trimming pared 2 bases from V and 4 bases from J, leaving 20 bases between. Germline loops: CDR1 SGHAT, CDR2 FQNNGV. Produced via immunoSEQ multiplex PCR; TCRdb's table is partial and in-frame only. The sample has about 81,000 clones; 84% are singletons. Regarding this clone: Its antigen remains unidentified.

The chain carries TRBV11-2 and TRBJ1-2; the D gene is possibly TRBD1 (6 bases). The material sequenced was CD4+ or CD8+ T cells sorted from blood, taken in a trial of the OX40 agonist ivuxolimab. This clonotype originated in an adult with an advanced solid tumor such as melanoma, head and neck, liver or kidney cancer. Here the CDR3 DNA reads TGTGCCAGCAGCTTATGGTCGGACAGCGTAGCCTCCTATGGCTACACCTTC. Translated: CASSLWSDSVASYGYTF.